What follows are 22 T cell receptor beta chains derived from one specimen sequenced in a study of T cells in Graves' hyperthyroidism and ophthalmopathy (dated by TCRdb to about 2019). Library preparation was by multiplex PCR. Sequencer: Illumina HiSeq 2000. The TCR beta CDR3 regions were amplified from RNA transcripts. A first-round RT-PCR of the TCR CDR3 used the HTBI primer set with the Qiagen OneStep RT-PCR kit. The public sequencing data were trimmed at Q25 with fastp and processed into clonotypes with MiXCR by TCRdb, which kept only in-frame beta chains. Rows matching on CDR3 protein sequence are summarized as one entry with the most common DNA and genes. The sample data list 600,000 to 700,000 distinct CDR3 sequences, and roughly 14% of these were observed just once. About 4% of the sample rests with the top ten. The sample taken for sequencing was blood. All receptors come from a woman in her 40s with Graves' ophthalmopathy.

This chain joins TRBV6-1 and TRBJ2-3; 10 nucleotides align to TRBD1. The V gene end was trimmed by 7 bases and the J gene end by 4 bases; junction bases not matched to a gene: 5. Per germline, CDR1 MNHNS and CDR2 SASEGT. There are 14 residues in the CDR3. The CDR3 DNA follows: TGTGCCAGCACCATCGGACAGGGGGCAGATACGCAGTATTTT. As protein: CASTIGQGADTQYF.

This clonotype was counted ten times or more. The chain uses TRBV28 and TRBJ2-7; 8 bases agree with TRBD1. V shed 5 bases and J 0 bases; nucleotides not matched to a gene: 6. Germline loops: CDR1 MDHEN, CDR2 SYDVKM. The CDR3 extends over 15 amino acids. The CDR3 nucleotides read TGTGCCAGCAGTATCCAGGGGGCGATCTCCTACGAGCAGTACTTC. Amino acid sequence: CASSIQGAISYEQYF.

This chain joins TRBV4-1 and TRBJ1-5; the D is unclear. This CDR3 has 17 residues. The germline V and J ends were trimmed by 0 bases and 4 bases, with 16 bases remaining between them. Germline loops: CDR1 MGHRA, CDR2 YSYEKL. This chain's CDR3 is CASSQDQPLAGNQPQHF. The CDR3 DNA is TGCGCCAGCAGCCAAGATCAACCCCTAGCGGGGAATCAGCCCCAGCATTTT.

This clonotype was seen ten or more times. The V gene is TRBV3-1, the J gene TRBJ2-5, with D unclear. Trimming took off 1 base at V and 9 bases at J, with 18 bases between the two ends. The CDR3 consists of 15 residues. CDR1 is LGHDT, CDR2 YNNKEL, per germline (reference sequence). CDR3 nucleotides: TGTGCCAGCAGCCAAGGGTCAGGCTTGGTGGTGGCCCAGTACTTC. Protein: CASSQGSGLVVAQYF.

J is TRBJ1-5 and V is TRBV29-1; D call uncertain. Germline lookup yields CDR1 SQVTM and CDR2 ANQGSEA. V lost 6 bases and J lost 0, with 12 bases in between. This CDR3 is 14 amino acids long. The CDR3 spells CSVAETNSNQPQHF. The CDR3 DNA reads TGCAGCGTCGCGGAAACAAATAGCAATCAGCCCCAGCATTTT. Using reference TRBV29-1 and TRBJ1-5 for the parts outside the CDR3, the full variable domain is SAVISQKPSRDICQRGTSLTIQCQVDSQVTMMFWYRQQPGQSLTLIATANQGSEATYESGFVIDKFPISRPNLTFSTLTVSNMSPEDSSIYLCSVAETNSNQPQHFGDGTRLSIL.

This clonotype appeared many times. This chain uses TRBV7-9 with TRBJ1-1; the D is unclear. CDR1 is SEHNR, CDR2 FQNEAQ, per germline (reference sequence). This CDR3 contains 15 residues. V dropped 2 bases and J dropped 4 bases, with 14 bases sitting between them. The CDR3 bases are TGTGCCAGCAGCTTATCCTCGGGAACTACCACTGAAGCTTTCTTT. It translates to CASSLSSGTTTEAFF.

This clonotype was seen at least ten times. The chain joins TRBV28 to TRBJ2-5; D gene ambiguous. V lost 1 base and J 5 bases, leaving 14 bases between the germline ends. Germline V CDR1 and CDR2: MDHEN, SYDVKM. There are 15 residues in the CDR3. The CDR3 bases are TGTGCCAGCAGTTTATCTAGAAAAGGTGCGGAGACCCAGTACTTC. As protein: CASSLSRKGAETQYF.

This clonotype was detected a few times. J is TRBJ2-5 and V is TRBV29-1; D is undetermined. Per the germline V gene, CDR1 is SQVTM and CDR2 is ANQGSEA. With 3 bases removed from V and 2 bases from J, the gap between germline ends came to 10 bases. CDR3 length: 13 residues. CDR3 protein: CSVEWNDQETQYF. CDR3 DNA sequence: TGCAGCGTTGAGTGGAACGATCAAGAGACCCAGTACTTC.

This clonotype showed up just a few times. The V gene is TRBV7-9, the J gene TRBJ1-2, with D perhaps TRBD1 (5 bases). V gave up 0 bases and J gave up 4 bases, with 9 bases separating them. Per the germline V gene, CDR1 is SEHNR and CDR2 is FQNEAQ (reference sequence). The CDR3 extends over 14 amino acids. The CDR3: CASSLAGESYGYTF. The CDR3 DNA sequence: TGTGCCAGCAGCTTAGCGGGGGAGAGCTATGGCTACACCTTC.

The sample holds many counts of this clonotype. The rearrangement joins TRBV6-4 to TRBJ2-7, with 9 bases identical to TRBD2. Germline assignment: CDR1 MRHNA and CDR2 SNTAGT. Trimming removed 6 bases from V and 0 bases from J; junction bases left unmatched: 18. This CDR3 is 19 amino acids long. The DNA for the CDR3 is TGTGCCAGCAGACAAAAGGTAATAGCGGGAGTAGGAAACTCCTACGAGCAGTACTTC. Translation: CASRQKVIAGVGNSYEQYF.

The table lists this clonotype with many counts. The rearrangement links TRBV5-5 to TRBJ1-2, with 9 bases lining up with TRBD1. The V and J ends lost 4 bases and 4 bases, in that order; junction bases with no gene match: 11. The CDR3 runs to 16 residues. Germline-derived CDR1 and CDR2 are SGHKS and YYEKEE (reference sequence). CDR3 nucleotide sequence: TGTGCCAGCAGCACAGATGGGACAGGGTGGGGCTATGGCTACACCTTC. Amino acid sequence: CASSTDGTGWGYGYTF.

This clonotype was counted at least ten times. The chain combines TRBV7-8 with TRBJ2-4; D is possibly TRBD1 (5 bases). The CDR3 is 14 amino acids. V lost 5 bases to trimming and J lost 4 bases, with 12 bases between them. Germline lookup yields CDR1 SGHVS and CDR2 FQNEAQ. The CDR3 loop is CASSPGWGKNIQYF. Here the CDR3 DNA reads TGTGCCAGCAGCCCAGGGTGGGGTAAAAACATTCAGTACTTC.

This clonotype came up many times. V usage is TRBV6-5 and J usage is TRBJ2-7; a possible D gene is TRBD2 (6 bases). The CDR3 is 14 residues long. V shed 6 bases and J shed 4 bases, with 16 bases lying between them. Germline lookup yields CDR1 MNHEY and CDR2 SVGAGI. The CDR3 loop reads CASRRDSRRYEQYF. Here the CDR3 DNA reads TGTGCCAGCAGGCGGGACTCCCGAAGGTACGAGCAGTACTTC.

The CDR3 spells CASSYSDSTPYEQYF. In DNA, the CDR3 is TGTGCCAGCAGTTACTCGGACTCGACCCCCTACGAGCAGTACTTC. The chain combines TRBV6-2 or TRBV6-3 with TRBJ2-7, with D possibly matching TRBD2 (5 bases). Trimming left V 0 bases short and J 2 bases short, with 11 bases between. This CDR3 has 15 amino acids. The germline gives CDR1 MNHEY, CDR2 SVGEGT.

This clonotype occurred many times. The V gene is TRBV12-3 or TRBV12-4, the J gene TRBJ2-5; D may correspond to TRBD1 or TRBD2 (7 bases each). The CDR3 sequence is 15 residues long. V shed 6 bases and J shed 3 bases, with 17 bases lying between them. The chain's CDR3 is CASRNRQGGEETQYF. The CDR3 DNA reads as TGTGCCAGCAGGAACAGACAGGGAGGGGAAGAGACCCAGTACTTC.

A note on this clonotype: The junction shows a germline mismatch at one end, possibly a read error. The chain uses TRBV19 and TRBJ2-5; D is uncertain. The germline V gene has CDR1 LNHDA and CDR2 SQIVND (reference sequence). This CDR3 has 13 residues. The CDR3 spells CASSEGEKEAQYF. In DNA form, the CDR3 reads TGTGCCAGTAGTGAAGGAGAGAAAGAGGCCCAGTACTTC. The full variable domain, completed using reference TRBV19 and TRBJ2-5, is DGGITQSPKYLFRKEGQNVTLSCEQNLNHDAMYWYRQDPGQGLRLIYYSQIVNDFQKGDIAEGYSVSREKKESFPLTVTSAQKNPTAFYLCASSEGEKEAQYFGPGTRLLVL.

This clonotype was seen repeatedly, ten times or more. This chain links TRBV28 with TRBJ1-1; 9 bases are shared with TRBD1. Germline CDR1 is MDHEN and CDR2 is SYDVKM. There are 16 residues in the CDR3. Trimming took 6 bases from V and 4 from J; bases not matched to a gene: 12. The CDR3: CASSSSGGQGGTEAFF. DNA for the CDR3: TGTGCCAGCAGCTCGTCCGGGGGACAGGGTGGCACTGAAGCTTTCTTT.

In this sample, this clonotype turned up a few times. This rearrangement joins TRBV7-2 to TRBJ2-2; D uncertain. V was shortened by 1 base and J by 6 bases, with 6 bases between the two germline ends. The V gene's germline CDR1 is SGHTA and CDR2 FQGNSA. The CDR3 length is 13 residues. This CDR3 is CASSLDPSGELFF. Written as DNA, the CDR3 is TGTGCCAGCAGCTTAGATCCCTCCGGGGAGCTGTTTTTT.

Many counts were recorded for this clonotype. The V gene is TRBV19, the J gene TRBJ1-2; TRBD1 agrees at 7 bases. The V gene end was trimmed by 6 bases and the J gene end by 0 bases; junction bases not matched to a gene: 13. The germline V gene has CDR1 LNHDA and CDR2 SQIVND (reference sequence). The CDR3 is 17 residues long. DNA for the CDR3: TGTGCCAGTAGCGATCTGGGACAGTCGCCTGCTAACTATGGCTACACCTTC. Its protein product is CASSDLGQSPANYGYTF.

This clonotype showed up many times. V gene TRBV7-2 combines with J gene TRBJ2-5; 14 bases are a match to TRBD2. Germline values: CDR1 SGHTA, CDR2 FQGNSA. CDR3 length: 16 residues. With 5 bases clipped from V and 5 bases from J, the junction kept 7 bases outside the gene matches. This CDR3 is CASSPTGLAGVETQYF. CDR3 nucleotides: TGTGCCAGCAGCCCGACGGGACTAGCGGGAGTTGAGACCCAGTACTTC.

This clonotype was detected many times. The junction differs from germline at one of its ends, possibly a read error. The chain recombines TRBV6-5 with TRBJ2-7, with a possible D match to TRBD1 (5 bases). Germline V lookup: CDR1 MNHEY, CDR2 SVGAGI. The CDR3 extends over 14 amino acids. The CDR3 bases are TGTGCCGGCAGGCTCGGACATGGGTCCTACGAGCAGTACTTC. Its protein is CAGRLGHGSYEQYF.

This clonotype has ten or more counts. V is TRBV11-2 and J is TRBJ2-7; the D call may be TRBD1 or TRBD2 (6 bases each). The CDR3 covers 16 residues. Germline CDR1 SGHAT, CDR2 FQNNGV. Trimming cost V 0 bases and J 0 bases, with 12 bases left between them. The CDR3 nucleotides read TGTGCCAGCAGCTTAGAGGGGGGCCGGAGCTCCTACGAGCAGTACTTC. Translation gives CASSLEGGRSSYEQYF.